This TCR beta chain stems from a study of yellow fever vaccine responses in identical twins. The study, taken as a whole, reports: Reports say the vaccine T cell response in twins looked partly convergent and partly personalized.

CDR3 length equals 14 residues. V was trimmed by 4 bases and J by 2 bases, leaving 12 bases between them. Germline loops: CDR1 MGHRA, CDR2 YSYEKL. Each CDR3 protein gets one entry after TCRdb re-called the RT-PCR reads with MiXCR. The sample shows some 11,000 distinct CDR3 sequences, 77% of them seen only once. Note on this clonotype: Antigen unknown.

This sequence was found in a young woman who received the yellow fever vaccine. The sequenced sample was T cells from blood (PBMCs), unsorted or a sorted subset (not recorded which), obtained before or after yellow fever vaccination (not recorded which). The V and J genes are TRBV4-1 and TRBJ2-7; TRBD2 might be the D (5 bases). CDR3 nucleotide sequence: TGCGCCAGCAGCCTGAACGACGGGACCTACGAGCAGTACTTC. Protein sequence: CASSLNDGTYEQYF.